This T cell receptor beta chain was recovered during a study of Graves' ophthalmopathy and Graves' hyperthyroidism. CDR1 and CDR2 from the germline V gene are SGHTA and FQGNSA. After removal of 4 bases from V and 7 bases from J, the junction contained 9 bases not matched to a gene. There are 15 residues in the CDR3. In this sample, this clonotype turned up many times. The TCR beta CDR3 regions underwent amplification from RNA transcripts. First-round RT-PCR with HTBI primers preceded a second-round multiplex PCR. One entry per CDR3 protein, called by TCRdb with MiXCR from the multiplex PCR reads. Seen here are around 470,000 distinct CDR3 sequences, roughly 14% observed once, and the top ten hold about 10%.

The sample consisted of blood. The gene calls are TRBV7-2 and TRBJ2-4, with TRBD2 identical over 8 bases. The sequence was collected from a woman aged 25 to 39 with Graves' ophthalmopathy. The CDR3 nucleotides read TGTGCCAGCAGCTCAGGGACTAGAGCGGGGAACATTCAGTACTTC. Translating it yields CASSSGTRAGNIQYF. Full variable domain (outside the CDR3, taken from reference TRBV7-2 and TRBJ2-4): GAGVSQSPSNKVTEKGKDVELRCDPISGHTALYWYRQSLGQGLEFLIYFQGNSAPDKSGLPSDRFSAERTGGSVSTLTIQRTQQEDSAVYLCASSSGTRAGNIQYFGAGTRLSVL.